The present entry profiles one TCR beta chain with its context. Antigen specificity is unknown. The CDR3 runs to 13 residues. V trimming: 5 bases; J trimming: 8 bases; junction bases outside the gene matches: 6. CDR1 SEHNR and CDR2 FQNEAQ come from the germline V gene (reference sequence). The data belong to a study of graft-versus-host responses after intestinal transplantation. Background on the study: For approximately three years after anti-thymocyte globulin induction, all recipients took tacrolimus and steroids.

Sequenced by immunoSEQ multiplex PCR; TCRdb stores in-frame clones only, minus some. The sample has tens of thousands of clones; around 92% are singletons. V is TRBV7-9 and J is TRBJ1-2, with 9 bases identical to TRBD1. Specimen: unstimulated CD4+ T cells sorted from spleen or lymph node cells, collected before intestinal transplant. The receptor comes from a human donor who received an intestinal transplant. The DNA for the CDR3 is TGTGCCAGCAGCCCTCGACAGGGGGAAGGCTACACCTTC. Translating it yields CASSPRQGEGYTF.